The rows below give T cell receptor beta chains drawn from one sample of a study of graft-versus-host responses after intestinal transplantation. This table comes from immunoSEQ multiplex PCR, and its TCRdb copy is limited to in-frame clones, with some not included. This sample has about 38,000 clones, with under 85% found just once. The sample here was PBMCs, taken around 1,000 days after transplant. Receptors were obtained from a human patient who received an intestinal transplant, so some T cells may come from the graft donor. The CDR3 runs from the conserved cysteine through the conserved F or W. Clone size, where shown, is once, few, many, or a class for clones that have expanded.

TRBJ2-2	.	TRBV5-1	CASSFRTSNTGELFF
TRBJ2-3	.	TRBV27	CASSLRVAGGRDTQYF
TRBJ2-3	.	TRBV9	CASSVRPEPSTDTQYF
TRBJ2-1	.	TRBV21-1	CASSKVAGGGNEQFF
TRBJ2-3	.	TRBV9	CASTPSSREGQIEQYF
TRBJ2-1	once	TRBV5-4	CASSLTGRNEQFF
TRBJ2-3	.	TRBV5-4	CASGLAGIRDTQYF
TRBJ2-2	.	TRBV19	CASNVGVRGNTGELFF
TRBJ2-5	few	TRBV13	CASSLYRGETQYF
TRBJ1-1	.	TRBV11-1	CASSLRSYTEAFF
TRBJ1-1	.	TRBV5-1	CASSLQVSVNTEAFF
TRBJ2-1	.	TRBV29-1	CSVQRDGAYNEQFF
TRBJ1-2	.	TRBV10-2	CASSAQVTNYGYTF
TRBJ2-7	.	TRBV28	CASRGGTGIREQYF
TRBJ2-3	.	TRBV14	CASSWGGTPTDTQYF
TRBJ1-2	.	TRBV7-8	CASSAPGTGLLHGYTF
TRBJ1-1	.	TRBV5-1	CASSLGIGGPTEAFF
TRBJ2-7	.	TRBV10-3	CAAGSRYEQYF
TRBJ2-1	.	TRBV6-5	CASSYGVNNEQFF
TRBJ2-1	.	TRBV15	CATSRVGTSPNEQFF
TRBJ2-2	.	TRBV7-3	CASSFQEGGELFF
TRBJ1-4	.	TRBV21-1	CASIREKF
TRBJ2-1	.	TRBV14	CASSQMVSYNEQFF
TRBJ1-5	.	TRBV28	CASSLRRDRYSSNQPQHF
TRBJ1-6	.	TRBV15	CATSRDRGRYNSPLHF
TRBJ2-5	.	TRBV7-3	CASSPDRLETQYF
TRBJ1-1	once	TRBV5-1	CASRGQGRGFEAFF
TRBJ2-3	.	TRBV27	CASSSTVGVGTQYF
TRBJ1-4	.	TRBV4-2	CASRGRGTGDEKLFF
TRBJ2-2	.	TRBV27	CASSLGPTGELFF
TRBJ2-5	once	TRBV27	CASSAQGTSRETQYF
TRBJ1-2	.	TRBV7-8	CASRHGTGEGYTF
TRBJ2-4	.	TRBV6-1	CASSEEEGEGGKNIQYF
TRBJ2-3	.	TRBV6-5	CAISLGDTQYF
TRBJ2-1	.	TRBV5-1	CASSWVGDNEQFF
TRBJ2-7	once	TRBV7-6	CASSHGLAGGPKYEQYF
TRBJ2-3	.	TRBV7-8	CASSSALGTQYF
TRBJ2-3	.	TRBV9	CASSAGDEGTQYF
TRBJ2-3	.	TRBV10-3	CATTWRGDTDTQYF
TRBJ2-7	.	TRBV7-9	CASSPLLGLAGGYGEQYF
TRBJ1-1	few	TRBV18	CASSTLPITGGNTEAFF